A selection of T cell receptor beta chains follows, all from one sample in a study of identical twins. TCRdb re-derived calls from the 5' RACE reads in MiXCR, one entry per CDR3 protein. The sample lists around 340,000 distinct CDR3 sequences; roughly 9% were seen once. Sequencing used naive T cells sorted from blood. The source is a woman in her fifties or sixties in good health. Each CDR3 is given with its conserved first and last residue. Each record gives: V gene, clone size, D gene, J gene, CDR3 protein, CDR3 DNA. A D gene is named only where the DNA matches it firmly. Part of the rows lack a size; the others show once, few, many or a class for expanded clones.

>TRBV21-1|-|-|TRBJ2-1
CASREAHKGGRRAEQFF
TGTGCCAGCAGAGAGGCCCATAAAGGCGGGAGGCGGGCTGAGCAGTTCTTC
>TRBV10-3|-|-|TRBJ1-4
CAISERRGESEKLFF
TGTGCCATCAGTGAGAGGAGGGGAGAGAGTGAAAAACTGTTTTTT
>TRBV6-2/TRBV6-3|few|TRBD1|TRBJ2-1
CASRRPGTGPIDNEQFF
TGTGCCAGCAGACGTCCCGGGACAGGGCCGATCGACAATGAGCAGTTCTTC
>TRBV12-3/TRBV12-4|many|TRBD1|TRBJ2-1
CASSLAGQGAKNEQFF
TGTGCCAGCAGTCTGGCGGGACAGGGGGCGAAAAATGAGCAGTTCTTC
>TRBV27|-|TRBD2|TRBJ2-3
CASSFGAGSGDTQYF
TGTGCCAGCAGTTTCGGAGCGGGGTCGGGGGATACGCAGTATTTT
>TRBV20-1|many|TRBD1|TRBJ1-2
CSARSGGQGEGYGYTF
TGCAGTGCTAGATCAGGGGGACAGGGGGAAGGCTATGGCTACACCTTC
>TRBV5-1|few|TRBD2|TRBJ2-1
CASSRLGAGGRNEQFF
TGCGCCAGCAGCCGGTTGGGAGCGGGAGGTCGGAATGAGCAGTTCTTC
>TRBV2|-|TRBD2|TRBJ2-2
CASRQAGVTGELFF
TGTGCCAGCAGACAGGCGGGGGTCACCGGGGAGCTGTTTTTT
>TRBV6-1|few|-|TRBJ1-2
CATTVDYGYTF
TGTGCCACCACTGTAGACTATGGCTACACCTTC
>TRBV6-6|many|-|TRBJ1-6
CASSLDSYGDSPLHF
TGTGCCAGCAGTTTAGACAGCTACGGTGATTCACCCCTCCACTTT
>TRBV6-5|-|TRBD2|TRBJ2-3
CASSYSTAGGPDTQYF
TGTGCCAGCAGTTACTCGACGGCGGGAGGGCCGGATACGCAGTATTTT
>TRBV29-1|many|-|TRBJ2-1
CSVPVSAWNEQFF
TGCAGCGTTCCAGTCAGTGCCTGGAATGAGCAGTTCTTC
>TRBV12-3/TRBV12-4|few|-|TRBJ2-1
CASSLKGYEQFF
TGTGCCAGCAGTTTAAAGGGGTATGAGCAGTTCTTC
>TRBV4-1|many|TRBD2|TRBJ2-7
CASSPRRGDNYEQYF
TGCGCCAGCAGCCCGAGACGGGGGGATAACTACGAGCAGTACTTC
>TRBV4-1|few|TRBD1|TRBJ1-5
CASSWDRPTQPQHF
TGCGCCAGCAGCTGGGACAGGCCCACGCAGCCCCAGCATTTT
>TRBV7-9|few|-|TRBJ2-3
CASSPTETDTQYF
TGTGCCAGCAGCCCCACAGAAACAGATACGCAGTATTTT
>TRBV12-3/TRBV12-4|-|-|TRBJ1-2
CASSLEGVSSVGYGYTF
TGTGCCAGCAGTTTAGAGGGTGTCTCCTCTGTGGGCTATGGCTACACCTTC
>TRBV7-9|-|-|TRBJ1-1
CASILRGHGNTEAFF
TGTGCCAGCATCCTAAGAGGGCACGGGAACACTGAAGCTTTCTTT
>TRBV5-1|few|TRBD1|TRBJ2-1
CASSLEGQVQFF
TGCGCCAGCAGCTTGGAAGGACAGGTGCAGTTCTTC
>TRBV20-1|-|-|TRBJ2-6
CSARDSGANVLTF
TGCAGTGCACGCGACTCTGGGGCCAACGTCCTGACTTTC
>TRBV24-1|many|-|TRBJ2-3
CATSDYGPGSTDTQYF
TGTGCCACCAGTGATTACGGTCCCGGGAGCACAGATACGCAGTATTTT
>TRBV15|many|-|TRBJ2-5
CATSRDRRAQETQYF
TGTGCCACCAGCAGAGATCGAAGGGCCCAAGAGACCCAGTACTTC
>TRBV5-5|few|-|TRBJ2-7
CASSLDGQLSYEQYF
TGTGCCAGCAGCTTGGACGGACAGCTTTCCTACGAGCAGTACTTC
>TRBV7-9|many|-|TRBJ2-1
CASSLDYGGGIHNEQFF
TGTGCCAGCAGCTTAGACTACGGCGGAGGGATCCACAATGAGCAGTTCTTC
>TRBV12-3/TRBV12-4|many|-|TRBJ2-1
CASTAPPHNNEQFF
TGTGCCAGCACCGCCCCCCCGCATAACAATGAGCAGTTCTTC
>TRBV29-1|-|-|TRBJ2-1
CSVGDLPYNEQFF
TGCAGCGTCGGGGACTTGCCCTACAATGAGCAGTTCTTC
>TRBV14|few|TRBD2|TRBJ2-1
CASSHQPLGGLNEQFF
TGTGCCAGCAGCCACCAGCCTCTGGGAGGGCTCAATGAGCAGTTCTTC
>TRBV29-1|many|TRBD2|TRBJ2-3
CSLWTSLEGADTQYF
TGCAGCCTTTGGACTAGCTTAGAAGGAGCAGATACGCAGTATTTT
>TRBV5-1|once|-|TRBJ2-2
CASSLAGNSNTGKLFF
TGCGCCAGCAGCTTGGCAGGGAATAGTAACACCGGGAAGCTGTTTTTT
>TRBV20-1|-|TRBD2|TRBJ2-5
CSAPTSGRRQETQYF
TGCAGTGCTCCTACTAGCGGGAGACGGCAAGAGACCCAGTACTTC
>TRBV7-9|many|-|TRBJ2-5
CASSPYTEETQYF
TGTGCCAGCAGCCCTTACACCGAAGAGACCCAGTACTTC
>TRBV24-1|many|TRBD2|TRBJ2-1
CATSGPGLAGESYNEQFF
TGTGCCACCAGTGGGCCGGGACTAGCGGGAGAGTCCTACAATGAGCAGTTCTTC
>TRBV15|few|-|TRBJ1-1
CATSRGGNTEAFF
TGTGCCACCAGCAGAGGTGGGAACACTGAAGCTTTCTTT
>TRBV12-3/TRBV12-4|many|-|TRBJ2-7
CASRGTTGEQYF
TGTGCCAGCAGGGGTACCACGGGGGAGCAGTACTTC
>TRBV7-2|few|TRBD2|TRBJ2-1
CASSPERDYPYNEQFF
TGTGCCAGCAGCCCCGAAAGGGACTACCCCTACAATGAGCAGTTCTTC
>TRBV25-1|many|TRBD2|TRBJ2-2
CASSDQRGYTGELFF
TGTGCCAGCAGTGACCAGCGGGGGTACACCGGGGAGCTGTTTTTT
>TRBV28|few|TRBD1|TRBJ1-3
CASRDAGTGAGNTIYF
TGTGCCAGCAGGGACGCCGGGACAGGGGCTGGAAACACCATATATTTT
>TRBV4-2|few|-|TRBJ1-1
CASSPDSSEAFF
TGTGCCAGCAGCCCAGACAGTTCCGAAGCTTTCTTT
>TRBV5-1|-|TRBD1|TRBJ1-1
CASSLVRPGQTEAFF
TGCGCCAGCAGCTTGGTTCGCCCGGGACAGACTGAAGCTTTCTTT
>TRBV9|-|-|TRBJ1-1
CASSVGLGTVNTEAFF
TGTGCCAGCAGCGTAGGGCTCGGGACGGTGAACACTGAAGCTTTCTTT
>TRBV29-1|many|-|TRBJ2-2
CSVDKTNTGELFF
TGCAGCGTTGACAAAACGAACACCGGGGAGCTGTTTTTT
>TRBV7-9|-|-|TRBJ2-1
CASSFGLLLNNEQFF
TGTGCCAGCAGCTTCGGATTACTATTAAACAATGAGCAGTTCTTC
>TRBV4-2|-|-|TRBJ2-5
CASSQDWVGETQYF
TGTGCCAGCAGCCAAGATTGGGTCGGGGAGACCCAGTACTTC
>TRBV6-5|few|-|TRBJ2-1
CASLRGGSGMDNEQFF
TGTGCCAGCCTTCGGGGCGGTTCGGGCATGGACAATGAGCAGTTCTTC
>TRBV7-2|-|-|TRBJ2-7
CASSHRGFYEQYF
TGTGCCAGCAGCCATCGGGGGTTCTACGAGCAGTACTTC
>TRBV25-1|-|-|TRBJ1-4
CASQKNATNEKLFF
TGTGCCAGCCAAAAGAATGCAACTAATGAAAAACTGTTTTTT
>TRBV9|few|TRBD2|TRBJ2-2
CASSVAGGFRELFF
TGTGCCAGCAGCGTAGCGGGAGGGTTCCGGGAGCTGTTTTTT
>TRBV20-1|many|TRBD2|TRBJ2-1
CSARVGTSGYNEQFF
TGCAGTGCTAGAGTGGGGACTAGCGGTTACAATGAGCAGTTCTTC
>TRBV11-3|few|TRBD1|TRBJ1-1
CASSPIRQGRNTEAFF
TGTGCCAGCAGCCCGATAAGACAGGGGCGGAACACTGAAGCTTTCTTT
>TRBV6-2/TRBV6-3|few|-|TRBJ2-7
CASSYGVLASYEQYF
TGTGCCAGCAGTTATGGGGTCTTGGCATCCTACGAGCAGTACTTC
>TRBV20-1|-|-|TRBJ2-3
CSARAYSGGGTVTQYF
TGCAGTGCTAGAGCCTACAGTGGGGGGGGCACAGTTACGCAGTATTTT
>TRBV5-1|-|-|TRBJ1-1
CASSTPPRTEAFF
TGCGCCAGCAGCACTCCCCCCCGGACTGAAGCTTTCTTT
>TRBV15|-|-|TRBJ2-3
CATSRTGGDTQYF
TGTGCCACCAGCAGGACGGGCGGAGATACGCAGTATTTT
>TRBV2|many|-|TRBJ2-4
CASEKSTGFIQYF
TGTGCCAGCGAGAAGTCCACAGGATTCATTCAGTACTTC
>TRBV27|-|TRBD1|TRBJ2-1
CASSLGTAGRNEQFF
TGTGCCAGCAGTTTAGGGACAGCCGGCCGCAATGAGCAGTTCTTC